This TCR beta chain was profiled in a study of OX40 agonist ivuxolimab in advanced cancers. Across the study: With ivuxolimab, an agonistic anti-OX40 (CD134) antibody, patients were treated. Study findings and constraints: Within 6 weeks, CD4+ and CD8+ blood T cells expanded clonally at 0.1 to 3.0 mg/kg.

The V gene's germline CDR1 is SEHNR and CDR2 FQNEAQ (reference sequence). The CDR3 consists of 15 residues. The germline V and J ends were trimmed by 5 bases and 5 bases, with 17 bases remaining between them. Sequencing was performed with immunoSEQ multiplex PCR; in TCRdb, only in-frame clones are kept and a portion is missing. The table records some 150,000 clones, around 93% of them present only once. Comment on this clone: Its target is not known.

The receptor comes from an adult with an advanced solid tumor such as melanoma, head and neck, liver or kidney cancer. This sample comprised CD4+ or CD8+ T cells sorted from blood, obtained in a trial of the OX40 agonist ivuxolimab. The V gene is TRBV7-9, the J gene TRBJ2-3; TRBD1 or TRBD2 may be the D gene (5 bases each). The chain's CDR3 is CASSQGPGWLDTQYF. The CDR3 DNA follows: TGTGCCAGCAGCCAGGGACCCGGGTGGTTAGATACGCAGTATTTT. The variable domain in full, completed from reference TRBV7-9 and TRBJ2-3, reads DTGVSQNPRHKITKRGQNVTFRCDPISEHNRLYWYRQTLGQGPEFLTYFQNEAQLEKSRLLSDRFSAERPKGSFSTLEIQRTEQGDSAMYLCASSQGPGWLDTQYFGPGTRLTVL.